Listed here are 20 T cell receptor beta chains from one sample, sequenced in a study of vaccination effects on CD4 cells after COVID-19. These receptors are not linked to any known antigen. At the end of nine to ten days of culture, CD4+ T cells were isolated. Only in-frame clones appear in the TCRdb table, and some are missing; sequencing was by immunoSEQ multiplex PCR. The repertoire holds some 36,000 clones, with about two thirds as singletons. The sequences come from CD4+ T cells from PBMCs cultured without peptide, collected before COVID-19 vaccination. Every receptor here comes from a human donor who received a COVID-19 vaccine.

J is TRBJ2-1 and V is TRBV27; 9 bases fit TRBD2. The CDR3 covers 14 residues. Looked up from germline, CDR1 is MNHEY and CDR2 is SMNVEV (reference sequence). Trimming removed 8 bases from V and 6 bases from J; junction bases left unmatched: 8. The CDR3 DNA follows: TGTGCCAGCGGTAGGGCGGGAGGGAGCAATGAGCAGTTCTTC. Amino acids: CASGRAGGSNEQFF.

The V call is TRBV18, the J call TRBJ2-2; D perhaps matches TRBD1 (6 bases). Germline V gene lookup returns CDR1 KGHSH and CDR2 LQKENI. The CDR3 contains 16 residues. Trimming removed 0 bases from V and 3 bases from J, with 11 bases in between. The CDR3 region has the DNA TGTGCCAGCTCACCACCCGGGACAAGGGACACCGGGGAGCTGTTTTTT. Translating gives CASSPPGTRDTGELFF. The full variable domain, its missing parts supplied by reference TRBV18 and TRBJ2-2, is NAGVMQNPRHLVRRRGQEARLRCSPMKGHSHVYWYRQLPEEGLKFMVYLQKENIIDESGMPKERFSAEFPKEGPSILRIQQVVRGDSAAYFCASSPPGTRDTGELFFGEGSRLTVL.

V and J are TRBV5-1 and TRBJ1-1; perhaps TRBD1 as D (5 bases). CDR3 length: 16 residues. Trimming took 2 bases from V and 5 from J, leaving 19 bases between them. Germline-derived CDR1 and CDR2 are SGHRS and YFSETQ. The CDR3 nucleotides read TGCGCCAGCAGCTTAAGGACTGAGGGGCTGAGAACTGAAGCTTTCTTT. Translation: CASSLRTEGLRTEAFF.

This chain links TRBV19 with TRBJ2-3; a weak D match, TRBD1 (5 bases). The CDR3 runs 13 residues. V shed 5 bases and J shed 4 bases, with 10 bases lying between them. Per the germline V gene, CDR1 is LNHDA and CDR2 is SQIVND (reference sequence). The CDR3 spells CASSAQGPDTQYF. In nucleotides, the CDR3 is TGTGCCAGTAGTGCTCAGGGCCCAGATACGCAGTATTTT.

The rearrangement links TRBV2 to TRBJ2-2; D possibly uses TRBD1 or TRBD2 (5 bases each). V lost 6 bases and J 3 bases, leaving 8 bases between the germline ends. There are 13 residues in the CDR3. Germline values: CDR1 SNHLY, CDR2 FYNNEI. CDR3 nucleotide sequence: TGTGCCAGCAGAAGGGGAGACACCGGGGAGCTGTTTTTT. Protein product: CASRRGDTGELFF.

The chain is built from TRBV2 and TRBJ2-5; unclear D gene. The germline gives CDR1 SNHLY, CDR2 FYNNEI. V lost 2 bases and J lost 4, with 5 bases in between. The CDR3 runs to 12 residues. CDR3 residues: CASSEFGETQYF. In nucleotides, the CDR3 is TGTGCCAGCAGTGAATTCGGAGAGACCCAGTACTTC. The full variable domain, rest sourced from reference TRBV2 and TRBJ2-5, is EPEVTQTPSHQVTQMGQEVILRCVPISNHLYFYWYRQILGQKVEFLVSFYNNEISEKSEIFDDQFSVERPDGSNFTLKIRSTKLEDSAMYFCASSEFGETQYFGPGTRLLVL.

V gene TRBV6-5 combines with J gene TRBJ2-2; a weak D match, TRBD1 (5 bases). The CDR3 contains 14 residues. The germline V and J ends were trimmed by 7 bases and 3 bases, with 12 bases remaining between them. Germline-derived CDR1 and CDR2 are MNHEY and SVGAGI. The CDR3 sequence is CASTGRVDTGELFF. The CDR3, as DNA: TGTGCCAGCACGGGCAGGGTAGACACCGGGGAGCTGTTTTTT.

J is TRBJ2-5 and V is TRBV5-1; 14 nucleotides align to TRBD2. Trimming at V came to 4 bases and at J to 4 bases, leaving 9 bases not matched to a gene. The germline V gene has CDR1 SGHRS and CDR2 YFSETQ. CDR3 length equals 17 residues. The CDR3 DNA is TGCGCCAGCAGCCCGACTAGCGGGAGGGTGCGGGGAGAGACCCAGTACTTC. The encoded protein is CASSPTSGRVRGETQYF.

The chain links TRBV5-6 to TRBJ2-5, with TRBD1 matching 8 bases. The V and J ends lost 4 bases and 4 bases, in that order; junction bases with no gene match: 6. Germline V gene sequence: CDR1 SGHDT, CDR2 YYEEEE. The CDR3 extends over 14 amino acids. The CDR3 DNA sequence: TGTGCCAGCAGCCCAGGACAGGGCAGAGAGACCCAGTACTTC. Its protein is CASSPGQGRETQYF.

The rearrangement uses TRBV18 and TRBJ2-2, with D perhaps assigned TRBD1 or TRBD2 (5 bases each). CDR3 length: 15 residues. Looked up from germline, CDR1 is KGHSH and CDR2 is LQKENI. V gave up 6 bases and J gave up 0 bases, with 11 bases separating them. The CDR3 reads CASSSRDANTGELFF. For the CDR3, the DNA is TGTGCCAGCTCGTCCCGGGACGCGAACACCGGGGAGCTGTTTTTT.

In its sample, this clone was seen a few times. The chain links TRBV10-3 to TRBJ1-3; D is undetermined. The CDR3 runs to 12 residues. The V end lost 4 bases, the J end lost 4 bases, and 5 bases lay between the germline ends. CDR1 is ENHRY and CDR2 is SYGVKD in the germline V gene. The CDR3 DNA reads TGTGCCATCAGTGGGTCCGGAAACACCATATATTTT. This gives the protein CAISGSGNTIYF.

The rearrangement joins TRBV14 to TRBJ2-1; TRBD2 matches 10 bases. V lost 5 bases and J lost 5; bases outside the gene matches: 9. The CDR3 spans 16 residues. The germline CDR1 and CDR2 sequences are SGHDN and FVKESK. CDR3 DNA: TGTGCCAGCAGCAGAGAGAGACTAGCGGGTGACAATGAGCAGTTCTTC. This sequence encodes CASSRERLAGDNEQFF.

This rearrangement joins TRBV27 to TRBJ1-2; perhaps TRBD1 as D (5 bases). Per germline, CDR1 MNHEY and CDR2 SMNVEV (reference sequence). This CDR3 contains 14 residues. Deletions cut 2 bases from V and 7 bases from J, with 14 bases between. CDR3 bases: TGTGCCAGCAGTTTAAGGGCAGGGCCGAGTGGCTACACCTTC. Protein sequence: CASSLRAGPSGYTF.

This clone was observed a single time. This sequence joins TRBV11-2 and TRBJ1-1; D is unresolved. V gave up 2 bases and J gave up 6 bases, with 4 bases separating them. CDR1 is SGHAT, CDR2 FQNNGV, per germline. The CDR3 contains 11 residues. As DNA, the CDR3 is TGTGCCAGCAGCTTATTTTCTGAAGCTTTCTTT. It translates to CASSLFSEAFF.

This clone was seen once. The chain carries TRBV2 and TRBJ2-7; D is ambiguous. The V gene lost 1 base and the J gene lost 7 bases, with 8 bases spanning the gap. Germline V gene sequence: CDR1 SNHLY, CDR2 FYNNEI. The CDR3 sequence is 12 residues long. The CDR3: CASSEDDLEQYF. The CDR3 DNA reads as TGTGCCAGCAGTGAAGACGATTTGGAGCAGTACTTC. Filled out from reference TRBV2 and TRBJ2-7, the complete variable domain reads EPEVTQTPSHQVTQMGQEVILRCVPISNHLYFYWYRQILGQKVEFLVSFYNNEISEKSEIFDDQFSVERPDGSNFTLKIRSTKLEDSAMYFCASSEDDLEQYFGPGTRLTVT.

As DNA, the CDR3 is TGTGCCAGCAGCCAGGAGGGACAGGGGGGGGAGACCCAGTACTTC. Residues: CASSQEGQGGETQYF. This chain links TRBV4-2 with TRBJ2-5; TRBD1 agrees at 11 bases. The trim removed 3 bases at V and 5 bases at J, leaving 5 bases unmatched. Germline-derived CDR1 and CDR2 are LGHNA and YNFKEQ. The CDR3 spans 15 residues.

The V call is TRBV6-2 or TRBV6-3, the J call TRBJ1-3; D is perhaps TRBD1 (5 bases). The V gene's germline CDR1 is MNHEY and CDR2 SVGEGT. V lost 6 bases, J lost 2 bases, and 14 bases lay in between. The CDR3 consists of 15 residues. CDR3 sequence: CASSLVGGTGNTIYF. DNA for the CDR3: TGTGCCAGCAGCCTCGTCGGGGGTACTGGAAACACCATATATTTT.

This clone appeared a single time. The chain is built from TRBV9 and TRBJ2-1; 13 nucleotides line up with TRBD2. Germline V gene lookup returns CDR1 SGDLS and CDR2 YYNGEE. With V trimmed by 0 bases and J by 6 bases, 6 bases remained unmatched. The CDR3 length is 17 residues. CDR3 sequence reads: CASSVEGTSGIFNEQFF. Written as DNA, the CDR3 is TGTGCCAGCAGCGTAGAGGGGACTAGCGGGATATTCAATGAGCAGTTCTTC.

V is TRBV15 and J is TRBJ1-4; 11 bases are a match to TRBD1. The CDR3 totals 18 residues. Germline lookup yields CDR1 LNHNV and CDR2 YYDKDF (reference sequence). Trimming took 1 base from V and 4 from J; bases not matched to a gene: 8. The DNA of the CDR3 is TGTGCCACCAGCAGAGGGTCGGGACAGGGGGAAATTAATGAAAAACTGTTTTTT. Translation gives CATSRGSGQGEINEKLFF.

The table lists this clone with a few counts. The rearrangement joins TRBV18 to TRBJ1-5; D possibly corresponds to TRBD1 (6 bases). Trimming pared 0 bases from V and 5 bases from J, leaving 14 bases between. Germline CDR1 KGHSH, CDR2 LQKENI. The CDR3 covers 16 residues. CDR3 coding DNA: TGTGCCAGCTCACCACCGGGGGCAGGGGTCGATCAGCCCCAGCATTTT. Its translation: CASSPPGAGVDQPQHF.